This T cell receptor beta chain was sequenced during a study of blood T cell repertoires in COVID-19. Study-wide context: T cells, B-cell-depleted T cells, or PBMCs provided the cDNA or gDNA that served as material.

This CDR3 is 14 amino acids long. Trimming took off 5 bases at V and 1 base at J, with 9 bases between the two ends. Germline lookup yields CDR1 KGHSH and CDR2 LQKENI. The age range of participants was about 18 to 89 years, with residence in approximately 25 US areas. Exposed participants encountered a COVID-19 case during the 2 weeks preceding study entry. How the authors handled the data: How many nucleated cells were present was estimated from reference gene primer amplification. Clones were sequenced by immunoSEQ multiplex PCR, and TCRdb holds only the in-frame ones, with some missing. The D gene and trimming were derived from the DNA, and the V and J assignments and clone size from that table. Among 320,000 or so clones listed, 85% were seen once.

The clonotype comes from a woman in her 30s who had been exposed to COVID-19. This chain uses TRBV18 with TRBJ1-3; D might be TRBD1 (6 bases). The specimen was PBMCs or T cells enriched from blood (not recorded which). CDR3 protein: CASSGTQSGNTIYF. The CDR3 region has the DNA TGTGCCAGCTCAGGGACACAATCTGGAAACACCATATATTTT.